This entry lists 17 T cell receptor beta chains sequenced from one sample in a study of T-cell memory formation after mild COVID-19. TCRdb itself ran the 5' RACE reads through MiXCR, one entry per CDR3 protein. The sample contains more than 35,000 distinct CDR3 sequences, over 5% of which appear only once. Sequencing used PBMCs or a T cell subset sorted from them (not recorded which). The receptors here all came from an adult who had mild COVID-19 (a few samples of this study predate the infection). Cell type and time point are not known.

This chain joins TRBV9 and TRBJ2-7; tentative D call: TRBD1 (6 bases). Trimming removed 4 bases from V and 3 bases from J, with 20 bases in between. Germline V gene sequence: CDR1 SGDLS, CDR2 YYNGEE. The CDR3 covers 16 residues. The CDR3 is CASSPGSMGHNYEQYF. The CDR3 nucleotides read TGTGCCAGCAGCCCCGGATCGATGGGACATAACTACGAGCAGTACTTC.

This clonotype was detected only a few times. The chain uses TRBV5-1 and TRBJ1-4; D ambiguous. CDR3 length: 15 residues. Germline V gene lookup returns CDR1 SGHRS and CDR2 YFSETQ. Between the trimmed V and J ends, which lost 0 bases and 7 bases, there was a span of 13 bases. The CDR3 DNA is TGCGCCAGCAGCTTGGTATCGGGAGGTGGTGAAAAACTGTTTTTT. Protein: CASSLVSGGGEKLFF.

This clonotype was seen many times. V and J are TRBV24-1 and TRBJ2-1; D is possibly TRBD2 (5 bases). This CDR3 has 13 residues. From germline, CDR1 is KGHDR and CDR2 SFDVKD. V was cut by 3 bases and J by 7 bases, with 9 bases left in between. The CDR3, as DNA: TGTGCCACCAGTGATCCTACTAGGAATGAGCAGTTCTTC. Amino acid sequence: CATSDPTRNEQFF.

This clonotype was recorded many times. CDR3 nucleotide sequence: TGTGCCAGCAGCCTCCTCGGGGGGGCTGCCTCGGTCGAGCAGTACTTC. The encoded protein is CASSLLGGAASVEQYF. This chain joins TRBV5-5 and TRBJ2-7, with TRBD2 identical over 8 bases. CDR3 size: 16 residues. CDR1 is SGHKS, CDR2 YYEKEE, per germline (reference sequence). V dropped 4 bases and J dropped 6; count of bases not matched to a gene: 15.

The chain is built from TRBV7-2 and TRBJ2-2; 11 bases map to TRBD2. The CDR3 contains 16 residues. V shed 2 bases, J shed 5 bases, and the junction held 4 bases outside the gene matches. Germline V gene lookup returns CDR1 SGHTA and CDR2 FQGNSA. The CDR3 DNA follows: TGTGCCAGCAGCTTAATAGCGGGAGGGGTGACCGGGGAGCTGTTTTTT. Its translation is CASSLIAGGVTGELFF.

This clonotype appeared a few times. The chain carries TRBV7-9 and TRBJ2-3; the D gene is possibly TRBD1 (6 bases). Germline assignment: CDR1 SEHNR and CDR2 FQNEAQ (reference sequence). Between the trimmed V and J ends, which lost 5 bases and 0 bases, there was a span of 15 bases. The CDR3 spans 16 residues. CDR3 amino acids: CASSPRLGHSTDTQYF. In DNA, the CDR3 is TGTGCCAGCAGCCCGAGACTGGGACACAGCACAGATACGCAGTATTTT.

This clonotype was seen a handful of times. The chain recombines TRBV20-1 with TRBJ1-1; D is perhaps TRBD1 (6 bases). V dropped 6 bases and J dropped 1 base, with 12 bases sitting between them. The CDR3 is made up of 13 amino acids. Germline CDR1 is DFQATT and CDR2 is SNEGSKA (reference sequence). The CDR3 loop is CSAEGQENTEAFF. The CDR3 bases are TGCAGTGCCGAGGGACAAGAGAACACTGAAGCTTTCTTT.

This clonotype was seen a handful of times. The chain links TRBV7-9 to TRBJ2-3, with D perhaps matching TRBD1 or TRBD2 (5 bases each). V lost 3 bases and J 1 base, leaving 11 bases between the germline ends. CDR3 length: 15 amino acids. Per the germline V gene, CDR1 is SEHNR and CDR2 is FQNEAQ (reference sequence). The CDR3 loop is CASSFTVGRTDTQYF. The CDR3 nucleotides are TGTGCCAGCAGCTTTACAGTGGGACGCACAGATACGCAGTATTTT. The full variable domain, completed using reference TRBV7-9 and TRBJ2-3, is DTGVSQNPRHKITKRGQNVTFRCDPISEHNRLYWYRQTLGQGPEFLTYFQNEAQLEKSRLLSDRFSAERPKGSFSTLEIQRTEQGDSAMYLCASSFTVGRTDTQYFGPGTRLTVL.

This clonotype was seen only a few times. V usage is TRBV7-8 and J usage is TRBJ1-5, with D maybe TRBD1 (5 bases). CDR1 SGHVS and CDR2 FQNEAQ come from the germline V gene. The ends were cut back, 1 base at V and 11 bases at J, with 21 bases in the middle. The CDR3 contains 16 residues. The CDR3 is CASSLVRGGGIISQHF. For the CDR3, the DNA is TGTGCCAGCAGCTTAGTAAGGGGCGGCGGCATCATTTCCCAGCATTTT.

This clonotype turned up a few times. This chain connects TRBV27 to TRBJ1-5, with 11 bases lining up with TRBD1. Germline-derived CDR1 and CDR2 are MNHEY and SMNVEV (reference sequence). V trimming: 4 bases; J trimming: 6 bases; junction bases outside the gene matches: 2. The CDR3 has 14 residues. The CDR3 DNA sequence: TGTGCCAGCAGTTGGACAGGGGGCAGTCAGCCCCAGCATTTT. This gives the protein CASSWTGGSQPQHF.

At least ten counts were recorded for this clonotype. The V call is TRBV5-4, the J call TRBJ2-1; D may match TRBD1 or TRBD2 (5 bases each). Germline-derived CDR1 and CDR2 are SGHNT and YYREEE (reference sequence). The CDR3 is 14 residues long. V lost 0 bases and J lost 6, with 10 bases in between. The CDR3 region is CASSLEGTRNEQFF. CDR3 nucleotide sequence: TGTGCCAGCAGCTTGGAGGGGACCCGCAATGAGCAGTTCTTC.

The chain links TRBV5-5 to TRBJ2-5, with 7 positions matching TRBD2. CDR3 length equals 16 residues. Germline CDR1 SGHKS, CDR2 YYEKEE (reference sequence). Trimming took 2 bases from V and 0 from J; bases not matched to a gene: 7. In DNA, the CDR3 is TGTGCCAGCAGCTTTAATGCGGGACTAAACCAAGAGACCCAGTACTTC. It codes for CASSFNAGLNQETQYF.

This clonotype was found a few times. The CDR3 reads CASSLGSSYNSPLHF. CDR3 DNA sequence: TGTGCCAGCAGCTTGGGAAGTTCCTATAATTCACCCCTCCACTTT. The V and J genes are TRBV11-2 and TRBJ1-6; D unclear. CDR1 is SGHAT and CDR2 is FQNNGV in the germline V gene. The CDR3 runs to 15 residues. V gave up 3 bases and J gave up 1 base, with 7 bases separating them. Looking up the rest from reference TRBV11-2 and TRBJ1-6 gives the full variable domain: EAGVAQSPRYKIIEKRQSVAFWCNPISGHATLYWYQQILGQGPKLLIQFQNNGVVDDSQLPKDRFSAERLKGVDSTLKIQPAKLEDSAVYLCASSLGSSYNSPLHFGNGTRLTVT.

This clonotype was detected a few times. V usage is TRBV20-1 and J usage is TRBJ2-7, with 11 bases fitting TRBD1. CDR1 is DFQATT and CDR2 is SNEGSKA in the germline V gene (reference sequence). This CDR3 has 16 amino acids. With 5 bases clipped from V and 5 bases from J, the junction kept 14 bases outside the gene matches. CDR3 region: CSAPTALRTGGHEQYF. The DNA of the CDR3 is TGCAGTGCTCCGACAGCCCTCAGGACAGGGGGCCACGAGCAGTACTTC.

The CDR3 DNA is TGTGCCAGCAGCGCACAGGGGGCTATAAGCACCGGGGAGCTGTTTTTT. It specifies CASSAQGAISTGELFF. V is TRBV9 and J is TRBJ2-2; 9 bases fit TRBD1. Trimming cost V 3 bases and J 4 bases; bases outside gene matches: 7. In germline, CDR1 is SGDLS, CDR2 YYNGEE. The CDR3 extends over 16 amino acids.

This clonotype has just a few counts. The V call is TRBV4-1, the J call TRBJ1-4, with a tentative D call TRBD1 (6 bases). V was shortened by 1 base and J by 5 bases, with 11 bases between the two germline ends. Germline V gives CDR1 MGHRA, CDR2 YSYEKL. CDR3 length: 15 residues. The CDR3 coding sequence is TGCGCCAGCAGCCAAGGCGGGACACCGAATGAAAAACTGTTTTTT. It is translated as CASSQGGTPNEKLFF.

The V gene is TRBV7-2, the J gene TRBJ2-2; unclear D gene. Germline V gene data show CDR1 as SGHTA and CDR2 as FQGNSA. The CDR3 runs to 16 residues. V lost 1 base and J 6 bases, leaving 15 bases between the germline ends. CDR3 sequence reads: CASSLGALGGAGELFF. The CDR3 nucleotides are TGTGCCAGCAGCTTAGGCGCCCTGGGTGGGGCCGGGGAGCTGTTTTTT. Variable domain in full (rest from reference TRBV7-2 and TRBJ2-2): GAGVSQSPSNKVTEKGKDVELRCDPISGHTALYWYRQSLGQGLEFLIYFQGNSAPDKSGLPSDRFSAERTGGSVSTLTIQRTQQEDSAVYLCASSLGALGGAGELFFGEGSRLTVL.